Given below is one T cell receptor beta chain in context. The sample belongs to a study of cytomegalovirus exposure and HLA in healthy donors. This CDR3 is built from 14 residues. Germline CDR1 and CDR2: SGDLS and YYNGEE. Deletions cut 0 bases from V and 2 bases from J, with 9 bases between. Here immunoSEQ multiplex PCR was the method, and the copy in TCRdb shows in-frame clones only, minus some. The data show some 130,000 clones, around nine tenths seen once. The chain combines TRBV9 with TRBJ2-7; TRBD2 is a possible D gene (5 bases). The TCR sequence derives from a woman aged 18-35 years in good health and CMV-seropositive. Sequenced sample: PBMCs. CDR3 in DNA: TGTGCCAGCAGCGTAGATTACGGGGCCTACGAGCAGTACTTC. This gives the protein CASSVDYGAYEQYF.